Listed here are 9 T cell receptor beta chains from one sample, sequenced in a study of shared T cell receptors in the human thymus. Clones were read by immunoSEQ multiplex PCR, and TCRdb kept only the in-frame ones, dropping some. The repertoire includes about 380,000 clones, roughly 94% of them detected once, and roughly 0.02% sits in the top ten. Sequences were obtained from thymocytes. These receptors all stem from a human donor.

The chain links TRBV6-8 to TRBJ2-3; unclear D gene. Germline CDR1 and CDR2: MNHGY and SAAAGT. This CDR3 has 12 amino acids. The V gene lost 7 bases and the J gene lost 3 bases, with 8 bases spanning the gap. CDR3 coding DNA: TGTGCCAGCACGGTCGTTACAGATACGCAGTATTTT. Amino acids: CASTVVTDTQYF.

This rearrangement joins TRBV21-1 to TRBJ1-1; the table's D call, TRBD1, was not checked against the DNA. TRBV21-1 is described as a pseudogene. This CDR3 is 15 amino acids long. CDR3 DNA: TGTGCCAGCAGCGCAAACAGGGGGCTGGACACTGAAGCTTTCTTT. Encoded protein: CASSANRGLDTEAFF.

This clone showed up just once. The rearrangement links TRBV6-1 to TRBJ2-3; the match to TRBD2 covers 7 bases. The germline gives CDR1 MNHNS, CDR2 SASEGT. There are 19 residues in the CDR3. Germline trimming cut 1 base from V and 0 bases from J; bases unmatched to any gene: 13. CDR3 nucleotide sequence: TGTGCCAGCAGTGAAGAGGCCCTAGCGGATCCCTCTAGCACAGATACGCAGTATTTT. Translating it yields CASSEEALADPSSTDTQYF.

The gene calls are TRBV5-1 and TRBJ1-5, with D unclear. V was trimmed by 4 bases and J by 6 bases, leaving 14 bases between them. Germline V gene data show CDR1 as SGHRS and CDR2 as YFSETQ. The CDR3 loop spans 14 amino acids. Written as DNA, the CDR3 is TGCGCCAGCAGCCCGAATGGGAGGGCTCAGCCCCAGCATTTT. It yields the protein CASSPNGRAQPQHF. Based on the CDR3 plus reference TRBV5-1 and TRBJ1-5, the full variable domain is KAGVTQTPRYLIKTRGQQVTLSCSPISGHRSVSWYQQTPGQGLQFLFEYFSETQRNKGNFPGRFSGRQFSNSRSEMNVSTLELGDSALYLCASSPNGRAQPQHFGDGTRLSIL.

This sequence joins TRBV4-2 and TRBJ1-5; tentatively, D is TRBD1 (6 bases). The V end lost 0 bases, the J end lost 7 bases, and 16 bases lay between the germline ends. This CDR3 region has 16 residues. CDR1 and CDR2 (germline): LGHNA, YNFKEQ. CDR3 DNA: TGTGCCAGCAGCCAAGATTTGCAGGGGAGGGGACAGCCCCAGCATTTT. It specifies CASSQDLQGRGQPQHF.

The chain links TRBV30 to TRBJ2-2; 7 bases agree with TRBD1. Germline values: CDR1 GTSNPN, CDR2 SVGIG (reference sequence). Trimming took 4 bases from V and 1 from J; bases not matched to a gene: 3. The CDR3 is made up of 14 amino acids. CDR3 residues: CAWNRQGNTGELFF. The CDR3 nucleotides read TGTGCCTGGAACAGACAGGGGAACACCGGGGAGCTGTTTTTT.

The chain joins TRBV28 to TRBJ2-1; 11 nucleotides match TRBD1. The CDR3 has 15 amino acids. Germline CDR1 MDHEN, CDR2 SYDVKM. The V gene end was trimmed by 6 bases and the J gene end by 2 bases; junction bases not matched to a gene: 3. CDR3 in amino acids: CASSPGQGAYNEQFF. The CDR3 DNA follows: TGTGCCAGCAGCCCGGGACAGGGGGCCTACAATGAGCAGTTCTTC.

The chain uses TRBV4-3 and TRBJ2-3; D ambiguous. V lost 5 bases, J lost 4 bases, and 19 bases lay in between. The CDR3 contains 16 residues. Germline CDR1 LGHNA, CDR2 YSLEER. For the CDR3, the DNA is TGCGCCAGCAGCTCATCTTCCGGGCTTTCATCAGATACGCAGTATTTT. Translating gives CASSSSSGLSSDTQYF.

The chain has TRBV6-6 and TRBJ2-7, with D unclear. The germline V gene encodes CDR1 MNHNY and CDR2 SVGAGI (reference sequence). V was pared by 1 base and J by 0 bases, with 13 bases between. The CDR3 extends over 16 amino acids. CDR3 region: CASSYLTTKNSYEQYF. The CDR3 coding sequence is TGTGCCAGCAGTTACTTAACAACTAAGAACTCCTACGAGCAGTACTTC.